This T cell receptor (beta chain) came from a study of blood T cell repertoires in COVID-19. Study-level background: Sites in the United States, Italy and Spain provided acute and convalescent COVID-19 samples. T cells, B-cell-depleted T cells, or PBMCs supplied cDNA or gDNA.

Profiled with immunoSEQ multiplex PCR; TCRdb holds only in-frame clones, not every one. The table has 200,000 to 250,000 clones, roughly 86% seen once. The CDR3 is 15 residues long. This sequence originates from a woman aged 60-70 years who had recovered from COVID-19. Sequencing was performed on peripheral blood. The J gene is TRBJ1-3, the V gene TRBV21-1. TRBV21-1 is a documented pseudogene. For the CDR3, the DNA is TGTGCCAGCAGCAAAGTTGGGAGATCTGGAAACACCATATATTTT. It yields the protein CASSKVGRSGNTIYF.